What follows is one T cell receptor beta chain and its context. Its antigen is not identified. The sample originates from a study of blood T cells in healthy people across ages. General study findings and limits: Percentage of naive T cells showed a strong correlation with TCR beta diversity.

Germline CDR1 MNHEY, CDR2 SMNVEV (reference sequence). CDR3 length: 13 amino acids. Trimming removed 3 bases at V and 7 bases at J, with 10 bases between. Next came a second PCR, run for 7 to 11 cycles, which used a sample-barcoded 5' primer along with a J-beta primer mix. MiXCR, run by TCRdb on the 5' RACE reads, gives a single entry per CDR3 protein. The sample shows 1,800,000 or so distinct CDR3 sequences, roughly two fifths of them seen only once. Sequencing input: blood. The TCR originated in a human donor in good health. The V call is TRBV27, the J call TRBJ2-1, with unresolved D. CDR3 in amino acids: CASSFHNSNEQFF. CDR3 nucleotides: TGTGCCAGCAGTTTTCACAACTCAAATGAGCAGTTCTTC.